This entry concerns a single T cell receptor (beta chain). The antigen remains unidentified. Profiled with immunoSEQ multiplex PCR; TCRdb holds only in-frame clones, not every one. There are more than 150,000 clones in the sample; about 85% occur only once, and over 6% lies in the top ten. The data were obtained in a study of T cell responses to AZD1222 COVID-19 vaccine. Study-wide findings and caveats: Vaccine-related CD4 TCRs covered spike, predominating at 160-218 and 743-854. Spike-specific TCRs gained breadth and depth after people received two AZD1222 doses. It should be noted that donors were predominantly white British and more often female, and clonal diversity was possibly underestimated.

Germline lookup yields CDR1 SNHLY and CDR2 FYNNEI. The germline V and J ends were trimmed by 11 bases and 8 bases, with 27 bases remaining between them. CDR3 length: 15 amino acids. The V gene is TRBV2, the J gene TRBJ1-2, with D unresolved. The receptor comes from an adult who had recovered from COVID-19. Sequencing was performed on peripheral blood, taken after recovery from COVID-19. CDR3 in amino acids: CAGATRASQVEGYTF. The CDR3 coding sequence is TGTGCCGGAGCAACACGTGCGTCCCAGGTAGAGGGCTACACCTTC.